This T cell receptor (beta chain) is drawn from a study of OX40 agonist ivuxolimab in advanced cancers. Overall study findings and caveats: CD4+ and CD8+ blood T cells expanded clonally by week 6 at 0.1 to 3.0 mg/kg.

Only in-frame clones appear in the TCRdb table, and some are missing; sequencing was by immunoSEQ multiplex PCR. The table includes 40,000 or so clones, around nine tenths detected once. Germline loops: CDR1 SEHNR, CDR2 FQNEAQ (reference sequence). The V gene lost 2 bases and the J gene lost 3 bases, with 11 bases spanning the gap. The CDR3 has 14 amino acids. Concerning this clone: Its target is not known.

The rearrangement links TRBV7-9 to TRBJ2-7; D is possibly TRBD1 (5 bases). The sample was CD4+ or CD8+ T cells sorted from blood, taken in a trial of the OX40 agonist ivuxolimab. This TCR derives from an adult with an advanced solid tumor such as melanoma, head and neck, liver or kidney cancer. The CDR3 reads CASSLPQDHYEQYF. In DNA, the CDR3 is TGTGCCAGCAGCTTACCACAGGACCACTACGAGCAGTACTTC.